The 29 T cell receptor beta chains reported below all come from one sample, sequenced in a study of beta chain features in type 1 diabetes (dated 2018 in TCRdb). Broader findings and caveats from the paper: In all four CD4+ subsets, TCRB CDR3 length was moderately but significantly shorter in type 1 diabetes patients.

Libraries were built with the immunoSEQ multiplex PCR assay. The entire isolated RNA was reverse transcribed using the High Capacity cDNA Reverse Transcription Kit, and thus expressed TCRB transcripts were sequenced. TCRdb mirrors the immuneACCESS table, restricted to in-frame sequences. Some clones are absent from its copies; in checked studies, under half trace to an unresolved V gene, and the reason for the others is unknown. Counted in this sample were 600,000 to 700,000 clones; around 12% of them appeared once. The ten largest account for over 0.1% of the sample. For these receptors, no antigen is known. The specimen sequenced was naive CD4+ T cells from blood. In the paper's terms, the cell subset or site label means: true naive CD4+ T cells. The receptors derive from a man aged 25 to 45 with type 1 diabetes.

V gene TRBV28 combines with J gene TRBJ2-1, with D tentatively TRBD2 (5 bases). This CDR3 has 15 residues. CDR1 is MDHEN, CDR2 SYDVKM, per germline. V gave up 2 bases and J gave up 0 bases, with 8 bases separating them. This CDR3 reads CASSLAAGSYNEQFF. The DNA of the CDR3 is TGTGCCAGCAGTTTAGCGGCGGGCTCCTACAATGAGCAGTTCTTC.

The chain links TRBV14 to TRBJ2-6; TRBD1 or TRBD2 may be the D gene (5 bases each). The V and J ends lost 4 bases and 0 bases respectively, with 10 bases between them. This CDR3 region has 16 residues. Germline CDR1 and CDR2: SGHDN and FVKESK. CDR3: CASSRDDSSGANVLTF. Written as DNA, the CDR3 is TGTGCCAGCAGCCGGGACGATAGCTCTGGGGCCAACGTCCTGACTTTC.

The chain has TRBV9 and TRBJ2-2; TRBD2 matches 10 bases. The CDR3 length is 14 residues. The J segment lost 6 bases and the V segment lost 4 bases, leaving 3 bases of the junction unmatched. CDR1 is SGDLS, CDR2 YYNGEE, per germline. The CDR3 DNA reads TGTGCCAGCAGCCTAGCGGGGGTGGCCGGGGAGCTGTTTTTT. As protein: CASSLAGVAGELFF. Supplemented by reference TRBV9 and TRBJ2-2, the full variable domain reads DSGVTQTPKHLITATGQRVTLRCSPRSGDLSVYWYQQSLDQGLQFLIQYYNGEERAKGNILERFSAQQFPDLHSELNLSSLELGDSALYFCASSLAGVAGELFFGEGSRLTVL.

The rearrangement links TRBV7-2 to TRBJ1-4; 12 nucleotides line up with TRBD1. This CDR3 comprises 16 residues. J was trimmed by 7 bases and V by 5 bases; bases with no gene match: 8. The germline CDR1 and CDR2 sequences are SGHTA and FQGNSA. This chain's CDR3 is CASSPGGQGASEKLFF. CDR3 DNA sequence: TGTGCCAGCAGCCCAGGGGGACAGGGGGCGAGTGAAAAACTGTTTTTT.

This clone was detected only a few times. CDR3 in amino acids: CASRSTGANEKLFF. CDR3 coding DNA: TGTGCCAGCAGGTCAACAGGGGCCAATGAAAAACTGTTTTTT. The chain couples TRBV28 to TRBJ1-4; 7 nucleotides line up with TRBD1. The CDR3 length is 14 residues. Germline values: CDR1 MDHEN, CDR2 SYDVKM. The junction had 6 bases not matched to a gene; V was cut back by 6 bases and J by 5 bases. Combining the CDR3 with reference TRBV28 and TRBJ1-4 gives the whole variable domain DVKVTQSSRYLVKRTGEKVFLECVQDMDHENMFWYRQDPGLGLRLIYFSYDVKMKEKGDIPEGYSVSREKKERFSLILESASTNQTSMYLCASRSTGANEKLFFGSGTQLSVL.

The V and J genes are TRBV7-9 and TRBJ2-7; the D is unclear. The germline V gene has CDR1 SEHNR and CDR2 FQNEAQ (reference sequence). The length of the CDR3 is 14 residues. With 3 bases removed from V and 0 bases from J, the gap between germline ends came to 9 bases. The CDR3 is CASSFADGSYEQYF. The CDR3 coding sequence is TGTGCCAGCAGCTTTGCGGACGGCTCCTACGAGCAGTACTTC.

The V call is TRBV7-3, the J call TRBJ1-1, with a tentative D call TRBD1 (5 bases). V was cut by 5 bases and J by 4 bases, with 20 bases left in between. Germline lookup yields CDR1 SGHTA and CDR2 FQGTGA. The CDR3 spans 16 residues. CDR3: CASSPSHPGIFTEAFF. The CDR3 DNA follows: TGTGCCAGCAGCCCCTCTCACCCAGGGATATTCACTGAAGCTTTCTTT.

This clone was seen more than once but under ten times. The CDR3, as DNA: TGTGCCAGCTGTTGGACTGCCGGCTATGGCTACACCTTC. It specifies CASCWTAGYGYTF. The chain recombines TRBV2 with TRBJ1-2; D is unresolved. CDR1 SNHLY and CDR2 FYNNEI come from the germline V gene. This CDR3 comprises 13 residues. Trimming pared 8 bases from V and 4 bases from J, leaving 14 bases between.

The chain is built from TRBV2 and TRBJ2-2; 8 nucleotides agree with TRBD1. Trimming at V came to 3 bases and at J to 6 bases, leaving 6 bases not matched to a gene. Per the germline V gene, CDR1 is SNHLY and CDR2 is FYNNEI. The CDR3 loop spans 15 amino acids. In nucleotides, the CDR3 is TGTGCCAGCAGTGATTTGGACAGGGCTGCCGGGGAGCTGTTTTTT. Amino acids: CASSDLDRAAGELFF.

This clone was recorded a few times. The rearrangement uses TRBV9 and TRBJ1-6; a weak D match, TRBD1 (5 bases). V was pared by 3 bases and J by 2 bases, with 15 bases between. CDR1 and CDR2 (germline): SGDLS, YYNGEE. The CDR3 is 17 residues long. Here the CDR3 reads CASSASEGKTYNSPLHF. Here the CDR3 DNA reads TGTGCCAGCAGCGCTTCAGAGGGGAAGACCTATAATTCACCCCTCCACTTT.

This clone was observed a few times. The V gene is TRBV5-8, the J gene TRBJ2-1; the match to TRBD2 covers 10 bases. V lost 5 bases and J lost 10; bases outside the gene matches: 9. The CDR3 runs to 14 residues. Germline values: CDR1 SGHTS, CDR2 YDEGEE. CDR3 in DNA: TGTGCCAGCAGGTCTAGCGGGGGCCCACGGGAGCAGTTCTTC. This encodes CASRSSGGPREQFF.

This clone turned up a few times. The chain has TRBV7-8 and TRBJ2-3; D uncertain. Trimming shortened V by 6 bases and J by 6 bases, and 25 bases separated the two germline ends. Germline CDR1 and CDR2: SGHVS and FQNEAQ. The CDR3 loop spans 17 amino acids. The CDR3: CASSSIVRVPKGDTQYF. The CDR3 DNA sequence: TGTGCCAGCAGTTCCATAGTCCGGGTACCCAAAGGGGATACGCAGTATTTT. The whole variable domain, filled in from reference TRBV7-8 and TRBJ2-3, reads GAGVSQSPRYKVAKRGQDVALRCDPISGHVSLFWYQQALGQGPEFLTYFQNEAQLDKSGLPSDRFFAERPEGSVSTLKIQRTQQEDSAVYLCASSSIVRVPKGDTQYFGPGTRLTVL.

This clone was counted only a few times. The chain has TRBV15 and TRBJ1-4, with TRBD1 identical over 12 bases. Germline assignment: CDR1 LNHNV and CDR2 YYDKDF (reference sequence). The CDR3 runs 17 residues. After removal of 0 bases from V and 8 bases from J, the junction contained 7 bases not matched to a gene. CDR3 region: CATSRDWGQGAKEKLFF. The CDR3 bases are TGTGCCACCAGCAGAGATTGGGGACAGGGGGCCAAGGAAAAACTGTTTTTT.

This rearrangement joins TRBV4-3 to TRBJ1-2; weak D call: TRBD1 (6 bases). CDR1 and CDR2 from the germline V gene are LGHNA and YSLEER. V lost 2 bases and J lost 0, with 22 bases in between. The CDR3 loop spans 19 amino acids. The CDR3 DNA sequence: TGCGCCAGCAGCCAAAGTCTACAGGGAAAAGGGAGTTCTAACTATGGCTACACCTTC. Translating gives CASSQSLQGKGSSNYGYTF.

V gene TRBV28 combines with J gene TRBJ2-3; TRBD1 aligns across 9 bases. CDR3 length: 16 amino acids. Germline V gene lookup returns CDR1 MDHEN and CDR2 SYDVKM. Trimming at V came to 5 bases and at J to 2 bases, leaving 8 bases not matched to a gene. The CDR3 coding sequence is TGTGCCAGCAGTCAAAAGGGACAGGGCCACACAGATACGCAGTATTTT. It encodes CASSQKGQGHTDTQYF.

The CDR3: CASSPSSSRAGELFF. The CDR3 DNA reads as TGTGCCAGCAGCCCAAGCAGTTCGAGAGCCGGGGAGCTGTTTTTT. The V and J genes are TRBV7-9 and TRBJ2-2; unclear D gene. V lost 5 bases and J lost 6, with 16 bases in between. Germline V gene lookup returns CDR1 SEHNR and CDR2 FQNEAQ (reference sequence). This CDR3 has 15 residues.

The genes are TRBV6-6 and TRBJ1-2; 7 positions agree with TRBD1. CDR3 size: 14 residues. Germline V gene data show CDR1 as MNHNY and CDR2 as SVGAGI (reference sequence). V shed 5 bases and J 5 bases; nucleotides not matched to a gene: 8. The CDR3 DNA is TGTGCCAGCAGTGTGGGACAGACTCCGTATGGCTACACCTTC. Encoded protein: CASSVGQTPYGYTF.

The chain employs TRBV7-9 and TRBJ2-1; 9 bases are shared with TRBD1. CDR1 and CDR2 from the germline V gene are SEHNR and FQNEAQ (reference sequence). The CDR3 loop spans 18 amino acids. Unmatched junction bases numbered 10, after V lost 0 bases and J lost 4 bases. In DNA form, the CDR3 reads TGTGCCAGCAGCTTAGCTCGGGGACAGGGACAACATTACAATGAGCAGTTCTTC. It encodes CASSLARGQGQHYNEQFF.

The chain uses TRBV9 and TRBJ2-3; 15 bases are shared with TRBD2. The CDR3 has 17 residues. The V gene's germline CDR1 is SGDLS and CDR2 YYNGEE. The J segment lost 4 bases and the V segment lost 0 bases, leaving 3 bases of the junction unmatched. This chain's CDR3 is CASSVGTSGGAADTQYF. DNA for the CDR3: TGTGCCAGCAGCGTAGGGACTAGCGGGGGGGCCGCAGATACGCAGTATTTT.

J is TRBJ1-2 and V is TRBV7-2; a possible D gene is TRBD1 (6 bases). The V and J ends lost 0 bases and 7 bases respectively, with 18 bases between them. This CDR3 is built from 16 residues. Per the germline V gene, CDR1 is SGHTA and CDR2 is FQGNSA. CDR3 DNA sequence: TGTGCCAGCAGCTTAGCGCGGGGGGGCGCGGTTGGTGGCTACACCTTC. Translated, it gives CASSLARGGAVGGYTF.

V usage is TRBV7-2 and J usage is TRBJ2-2; 7 positions match TRBD2. Trimming removed 6 bases from V and 0 bases from J; junction bases left unmatched: 4. Germline V gives CDR1 SGHTA, CDR2 FQGNSA. This CDR3 is built from 15 residues. The CDR3 sequence: CASRGGATNTGELFF. DNA of the CDR3: TGTGCCAGCAGGGGAGGGGCGACGAACACCGGGGAGCTGTTTTTT. The variable domain in full, completed from reference TRBV7-2 and TRBJ2-2, reads GAGVSQSPSNKVTEKGKDVELRCDPISGHTALYWYRQSLGQGLEFLIYFQGNSAPDKSGLPSDRFSAERTGGSVSTLTIQRTQQEDSAVYLCASRGGATNTGELFFGEGSRLTVL.

This clone has only a few counts. This chain links TRBV6-5 with TRBJ2-2; 10 positions match TRBD1. Germline V CDR1 and CDR2: MNHEY, SVGAGI. The V and J ends lost 0 bases and 4 bases, in that order; junction bases with no gene match: 2. The length of the CDR3 is 16 residues. CDR3 coding DNA: TGTGCCAGCAGTTACTCGGACAGGGGGATCACCGGGGAGCTGTTTTTT. It encodes CASSYSDRGITGELFF.

The gene calls are TRBV18 and TRBJ1-2; no clear D. The CDR3 loop spans 15 amino acids. Deletions cut 1 base from V and 3 bases from J, with 12 bases between. The germline V gene has CDR1 KGHSH and CDR2 LQKENI. The CDR3 reads CASSPLEDGYYGYTF. In DNA form, the CDR3 reads TGTGCCAGCTCACCACTCGAGGACGGATACTATGGCTACACCTTC.

This clone showed up just a few times. V gene TRBV7-2 combines with J gene TRBJ2-5, with a possible D match to TRBD2 (6 bases). V was cut by 1 base and J by 2 bases, with 11 bases left in between. The CDR3 has 15 residues. Per the germline V gene, CDR1 is SGHTA and CDR2 is FQGNSA. The CDR3 loop reads CASSLGKGRQETQYF. Written as DNA, the CDR3 is TGTGCCAGCAGCTTAGGGAAGGGGAGGCAAGAGACCCAGTACTTC.

This clone was recorded a few times. The chain uses TRBV7-2 and TRBJ1-5; D is uncertain. Germline values: CDR1 SGHTA, CDR2 FQGNSA. Trimming left V 2 bases short and J 11 bases short, with 19 bases between. CDR3 length: 15 amino acids. CDR3 nucleotide sequence: TGTGCCAGCAGCTTAAGCAACACGGAACCTAGGTCCCAGCATTTT. This sequence encodes CASSLSNTEPRSQHF.

V is TRBV7-2 and J is TRBJ1-5; D is perhaps TRBD1 (5 bases). V was pared by 5 bases and J by 1 base, with 18 bases between. The CDR3 consists of 17 residues. Germline V gives CDR1 SGHTA, CDR2 FQGNSA. The chain's CDR3 is CASSPRVGQGSNQPQHF. CDR3 DNA: TGTGCCAGCAGCCCCAGAGTGGGGCAGGGAAGCAATCAGCCCCAGCATTTT. Together with reference TRBV7-2 and TRBJ1-5, the CDR3 gives the full variable domain: GAGVSQSPSNKVTEKGKDVELRCDPISGHTALYWYRQSLGQGLEFLIYFQGNSAPDKSGLPSDRFSAERTGGSVSTLTIQRTQQEDSAVYLCASSPRVGQGSNQPQHFGDGTRLSIL.

This clone was detected only a few times. The J gene is TRBJ1-6, the V gene TRBV25-1; TRBD1 matches at 9 bases. The CDR3 consists of 15 residues. Germline assignment: CDR1 MGHDK and CDR2 SYGVNS. After removal of 6 bases from V and 7 bases from J, the junction contained 7 bases not matched to a gene. The CDR3 here is CASSLHGTGNSPLHF. The DNA of the CDR3 is TGTGCCAGCAGCCTCCATGGGACAGGGAATTCACCCCTCCACTTT. Drawing the rest from reference TRBV25-1 and TRBJ1-6, the complete variable domain is EADIYQTPRYLVIGTGKKITLECSQTMGHDKMYWYQQDPGMELHLIHYSYGVNSTEKGDLSSESTVSRIRTEHFPLTLESARPSHTSQYLCASSLHGTGNSPLHFGNGTRLTVT.

Only a few counts were recorded for this clone. The chain combines TRBV14 with TRBJ1-2; D gene unclear. The CDR3 runs 14 residues. Germline V gene data show CDR1 as SGHDN and CDR2 as FVKESK. V was shortened by 0 bases and J by 4 bases, with 9 bases between the two germline ends. CDR3 bases: TGTGCCAGCAGCCAAGACGGACGTTTCTATGGCTACACCTTC. Translation: CASSQDGRFYGYTF.

This clone was counted between two and nine times. In nucleotides, the CDR3 is TGCGCCAGCGCCGGGACAGGGAACTATGGCTACACCTTC. Translated: CASAGTGNYGYTF. The rearrangement uses TRBV10-2 and TRBJ1-2; TRBD1 agrees at 9 bases. With 8 bases clipped from V and 2 bases from J, the junction kept 3 bases outside the gene matches. This CDR3 has 13 residues. CDR1 is WSHSY, CDR2 SAAADI, per germline.